This TCR beta chain was found in a study of OX40 agonist ivuxolimab in advanced cancers. Study background: People in dose escalation had one of these cancers: hepatocellular carcinoma, melanoma, renal cell or head and neck cancer. Three patients, one with hepatocellular carcinoma and two with cutaneous melanoma, responded partially. Whole-study findings and limits: The study did not work out the antigen specificity of the expanded peripheral T cells.

Sequenced by immunoSEQ multiplex PCR; TCRdb stores in-frame clones only, minus some. The sample has approximately 70,000 clones; 83% are singletons. On this clone itself: Antigen: not known.

Germline V gives CDR1 MNHEY, CDR2 SVGAGI. This CDR3 is 15 amino acids long. The ends were cut back, 2 bases at V and 1 base at J, with 11 bases in the middle. The material was CD4+ or CD8+ T cells sorted from blood, obtained in a trial of the OX40 agonist ivuxolimab. This chain links TRBV6-5 with TRBJ1-1; D perhaps matches TRBD1 (6 bases). This TCR was sampled from an adult with an advanced solid tumor such as melanoma, head and neck, liver or kidney cancer. CDR3 DNA sequence: TGTGCCAGCAGTTACACAACAGGGAGGAACACTGAAGCTTTCTTT. Its translation: CASSYTTGRNTEAFF.